Presented here are 4 T cell receptor beta chains from one specimen sequenced in a study of beta chain features in type 1 diabetes. Expressed TCRB transcripts were sequenced, since all the RNA that had been isolated was reverse transcribed. The assay was immunoSEQ multiplex PCR, and TCRdb's table has in-frame clones only and misses some. The table includes approximately 100,000 clones, around 40% detected once. Material for sequencing was stem cell memory CD4+ T cells from blood. These receptors originate from a woman under 30 in good health.

This clone was seen only a few times. The chain recombines TRBV6-5 with TRBJ2-2, with D hard to call. The CDR3 loop spans 16 amino acids. The V end was cut by 0 bases, the J end by 4 bases, with 12 bases between. CDR1 is MNHEY, CDR2 SVGAGI, per germline. For the CDR3, the DNA is TGTGCCAGCAGTTACTCGTCCATAGCCGGCACCGGGGAGCTGTTTTTT. This translates into CASSYSSIAGTGELFF.

The genes are TRBV28 and TRBJ1-5; tentatively, D is TRBD1 (5 bases). Germline loops: CDR1 MDHEN, CDR2 SYDVKM. This CDR3 has 15 residues. Trimming left V 2 bases short and J 7 bases short, with 15 bases between. The CDR3 DNA is TGTGCCAGCAGTTTAGCGGGGGGAGGTAAACAGCCCCAGCATTTT. It is translated as CASSLAGGGKQPQHF.

J is TRBJ2-7 and V is TRBV29-1; the match to TRBD2 covers 7 bases. Per germline, CDR1 SQVTM and CDR2 ANQGSEA. This CDR3 spans 13 amino acids. With 4 bases clipped from V and 0 bases from J, the junction kept 3 bases outside the gene matches. The CDR3 region has the DNA TGCAGCGTTGGGGAGGGCTACTCCTACGAGCAGTACTTC. This gives the protein CSVGEGYSYEQYF.

The chain joins TRBV10-3 to TRBJ2-7, with TRBD2 matching 9 bases. There are 14 residues in the CDR3. V was pared by 3 bases and J by 4 bases, with 4 bases of the junction left unmatched. Germline-derived CDR1 and CDR2 are ENHRY and SYGVKD. The CDR3 region is CAISDGTSTYEQYF. CDR3 sequence (DNA): TGTGCCATCAGTGATGGGACTAGCACATACGAGCAGTACTTC.